This T cell receptor beta chain was retrieved from a study of blood T cell repertoires in COVID-19. Study-level information: The samples span acute and convalescent COVID-19 from the United States, Italy and Spain. Sources were T cells, B-cell-depleted T cells, or PBMCs; the material itself was cDNA or gDNA.

CDR1 is SGHRS and CDR2 is YFSETQ in the germline V gene. V was pared by 4 bases and J by 0 bases, with 11 bases between. This CDR3 contains 15 residues. Methods used by the authors: The assay estimated nucleated cells by amplifying reference gene primers. The repertoire was sequenced with immunoSEQ multiplex PCR; TCRdb's copy has only in-frame clones and lacks some. The V and J calls and clone size are taken from that table; D and trimming were inferred from the DNA. The sample includes under 250,000 clones, about four fifths seen only once; the top ten take 4.8%. The clonotype was recovered from a woman between 50 and 59 years old who had been exposed to COVID-19. The chain employs TRBV5-1 and TRBJ2-1; tentatively, D is TRBD1 (6 bases). The sequencing input was PBMCs or T cells enriched from blood (not recorded which). The CDR3 is CASSVGDNSYNEQFF. Written as DNA, the CDR3 is TGCGCCAGCAGCGTCGGGGACAACTCCTACAATGAGCAGTTCTTC.